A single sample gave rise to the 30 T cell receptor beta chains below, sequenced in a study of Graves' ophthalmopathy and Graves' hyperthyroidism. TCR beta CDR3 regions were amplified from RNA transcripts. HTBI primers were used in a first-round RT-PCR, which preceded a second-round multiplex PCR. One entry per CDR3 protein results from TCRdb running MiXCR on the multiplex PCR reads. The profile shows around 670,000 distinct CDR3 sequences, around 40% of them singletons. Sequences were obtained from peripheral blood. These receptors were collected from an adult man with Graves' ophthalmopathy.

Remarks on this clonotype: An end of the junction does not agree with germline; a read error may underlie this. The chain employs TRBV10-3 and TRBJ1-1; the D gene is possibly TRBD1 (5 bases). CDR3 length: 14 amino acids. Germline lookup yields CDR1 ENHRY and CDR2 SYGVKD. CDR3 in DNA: TGTGCCAGCAGTGAAGAAGGGGCTTACACTGAAGCTTTCTTT. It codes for CASSEEGAYTEAFF.

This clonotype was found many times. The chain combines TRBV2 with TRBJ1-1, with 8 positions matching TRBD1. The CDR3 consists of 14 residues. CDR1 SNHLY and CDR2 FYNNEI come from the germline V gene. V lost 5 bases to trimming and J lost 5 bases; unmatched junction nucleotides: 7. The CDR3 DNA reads TGTGCCAGCAGTCGACAGGGGCGACGGACTGAAGCTTTCTTT. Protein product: CASSRQGRRTEAFF.

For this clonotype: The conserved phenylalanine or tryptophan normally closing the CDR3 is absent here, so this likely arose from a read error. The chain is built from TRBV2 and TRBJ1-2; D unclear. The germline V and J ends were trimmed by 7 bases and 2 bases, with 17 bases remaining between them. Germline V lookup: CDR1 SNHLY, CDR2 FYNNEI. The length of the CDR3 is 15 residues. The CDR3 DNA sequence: TGTGCCAGCACCCATCCCGAGGCGGCCAACTATGGCTACACCTTG. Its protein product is CASTHPEAANYGYTL.

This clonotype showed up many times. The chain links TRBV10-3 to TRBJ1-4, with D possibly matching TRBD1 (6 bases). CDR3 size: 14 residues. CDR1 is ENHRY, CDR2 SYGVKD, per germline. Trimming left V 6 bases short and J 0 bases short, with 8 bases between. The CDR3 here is CAIRSGATNEKLFF. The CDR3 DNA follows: TGTGCCATCAGGTCAGGGGCAACTAATGAAAAACTGTTTTTT.

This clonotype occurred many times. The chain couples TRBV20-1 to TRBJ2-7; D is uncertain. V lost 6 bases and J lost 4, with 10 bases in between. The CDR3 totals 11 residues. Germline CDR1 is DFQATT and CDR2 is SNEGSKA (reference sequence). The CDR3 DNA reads TGCAGTGCCCGTGGACCGTACGAGCAGTACTTC. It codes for CSARGPYEQYF.

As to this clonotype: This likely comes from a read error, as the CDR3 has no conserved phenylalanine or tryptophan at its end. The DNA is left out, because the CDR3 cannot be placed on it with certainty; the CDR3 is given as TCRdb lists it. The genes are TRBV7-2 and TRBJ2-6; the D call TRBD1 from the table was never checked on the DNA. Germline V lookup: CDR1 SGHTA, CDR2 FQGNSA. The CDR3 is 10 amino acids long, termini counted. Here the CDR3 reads CASSLSVLGT.

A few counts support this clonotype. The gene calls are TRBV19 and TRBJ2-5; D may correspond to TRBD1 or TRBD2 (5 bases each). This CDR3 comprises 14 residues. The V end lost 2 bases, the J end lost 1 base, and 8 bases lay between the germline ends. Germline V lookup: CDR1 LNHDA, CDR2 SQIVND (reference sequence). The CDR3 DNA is TGTGCCAGTAGTATATGGGGACCCCAAGAGACCCAGTACTTC. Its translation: CASSIWGPQETQYF.

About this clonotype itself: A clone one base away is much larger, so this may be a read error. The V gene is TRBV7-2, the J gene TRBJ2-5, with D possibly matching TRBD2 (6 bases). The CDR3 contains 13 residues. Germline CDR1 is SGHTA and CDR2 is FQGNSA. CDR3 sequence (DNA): TGTGCCGGCAGCTTAGTACAGGAGGGGACCCAGTACTTC. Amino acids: CAGSLVQEGTQYF.

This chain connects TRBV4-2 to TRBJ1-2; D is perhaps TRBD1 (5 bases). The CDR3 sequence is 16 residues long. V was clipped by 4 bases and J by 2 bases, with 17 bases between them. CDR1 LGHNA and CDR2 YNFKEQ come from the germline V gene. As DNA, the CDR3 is TGTGCCAGCAGCCCTAGGACGGGACCCCAGAACTATGGCTACACCTTC. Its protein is CASSPRTGPQNYGYTF.

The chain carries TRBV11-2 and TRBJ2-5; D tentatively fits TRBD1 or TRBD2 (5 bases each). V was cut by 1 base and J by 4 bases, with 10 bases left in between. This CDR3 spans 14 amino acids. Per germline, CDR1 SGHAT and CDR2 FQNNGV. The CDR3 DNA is TGTGCCAGCAGCTTAGGGGGCCTAGCAGAGACCCAGTACTTC. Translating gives CASSLGGLAETQYF.

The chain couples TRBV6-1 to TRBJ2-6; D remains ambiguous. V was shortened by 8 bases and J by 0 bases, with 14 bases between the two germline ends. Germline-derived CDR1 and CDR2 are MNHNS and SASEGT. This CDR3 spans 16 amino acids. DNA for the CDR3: TGTGCCAGCTGGGCCGTTTCGACCTCTGGGGCCAACGTCCTGACTTTC. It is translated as CASWAVSTSGANVLTF.

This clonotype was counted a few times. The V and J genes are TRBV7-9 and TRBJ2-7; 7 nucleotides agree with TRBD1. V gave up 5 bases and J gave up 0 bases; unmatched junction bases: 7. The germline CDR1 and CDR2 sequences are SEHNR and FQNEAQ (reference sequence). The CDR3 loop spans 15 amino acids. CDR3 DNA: TGTGCCAGCAGCGGAACAGGGGCGGTCTCCTACGAGCAGTACTTC. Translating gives CASSGTGAVSYEQYF.

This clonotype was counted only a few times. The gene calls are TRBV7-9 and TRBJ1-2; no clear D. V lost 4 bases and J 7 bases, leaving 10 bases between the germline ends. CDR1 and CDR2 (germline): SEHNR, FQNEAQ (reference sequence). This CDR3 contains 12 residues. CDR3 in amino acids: CASSSPTSGYTF. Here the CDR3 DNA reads TGTGCCAGCAGCTCGCCGACTAGTGGCTACACCTTC.

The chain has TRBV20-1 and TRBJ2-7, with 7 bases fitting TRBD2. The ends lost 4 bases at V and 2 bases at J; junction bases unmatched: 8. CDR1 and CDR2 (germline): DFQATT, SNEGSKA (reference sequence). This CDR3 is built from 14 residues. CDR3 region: CSATTLAATYEQYF. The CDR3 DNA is TGCAGTGCTACCACTCTAGCGGCTACCTACGAGCAGTACTTC.

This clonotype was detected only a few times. CDR3 bases: TGCAGTGCTAGCACGGGGGACCCCCGGAACTACGAGCAGTACTTC. Encoded protein: CSASTGDPRNYEQYF. This sequence joins TRBV20-1 and TRBJ2-7; the D gene is possibly TRBD2 (6 bases). CDR1 and CDR2 from the germline V gene are DFQATT and SNEGSKA (reference sequence). V was cut by 3 bases and J by 3 bases, with 18 bases left in between. The CDR3 covers 15 residues.

CDR3 sequence: CASTRGGQGPSGANVLTF. CDR3 sequence (DNA): TGTGCCAGTACCCGGGGGGGACAGGGACCCTCTGGGGCCAACGTCCTGACTTTC. The gene calls are TRBV19 and TRBJ2-6, with a possible D match to TRBD1 (9 bases). Trimming left V 7 bases short and J 0 bases short, with 19 bases between. From germline, CDR1 is LNHDA and CDR2 SQIVND (reference sequence). The length of the CDR3 is 18 residues. The full variable domain, its missing parts supplied by reference TRBV19 and TRBJ2-6, is DGGITQSPKYLFRKEGQNVTLSCEQNLNHDAMYWYRQDPGQGLRLIYYSQIVNDFQKGDIAEGYSVSREKKESFPLTVTSAQKNPTAFYLCASTRGGQGPSGANVLTFGAGSRLTVL.

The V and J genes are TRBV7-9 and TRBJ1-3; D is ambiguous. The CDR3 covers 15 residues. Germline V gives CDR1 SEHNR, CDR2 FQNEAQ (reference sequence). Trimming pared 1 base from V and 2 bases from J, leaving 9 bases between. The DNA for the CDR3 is TGTGCCAGCAGCTTAGATGAGACTACTGGAAACACCATATATTTT. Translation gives CASSLDETTGNTIYF.

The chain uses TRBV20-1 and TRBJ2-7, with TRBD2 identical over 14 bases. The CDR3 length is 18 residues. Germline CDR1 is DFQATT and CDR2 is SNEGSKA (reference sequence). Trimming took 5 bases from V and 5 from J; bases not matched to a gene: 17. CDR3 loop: CSAPWGLAGALTPHEQYF. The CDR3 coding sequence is TGCAGTGCTCCCTGGGGACTAGCGGGAGCCCTCACCCCCCACGAGCAGTACTTC.

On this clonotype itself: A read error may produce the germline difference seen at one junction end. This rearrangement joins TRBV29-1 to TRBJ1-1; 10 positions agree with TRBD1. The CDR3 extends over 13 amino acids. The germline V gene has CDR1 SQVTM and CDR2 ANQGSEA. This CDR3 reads CSPRQGAHTEAIF. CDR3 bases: TGCAGCCCGCGACAGGGGGCTCACACTGAAGCTATCTTT.

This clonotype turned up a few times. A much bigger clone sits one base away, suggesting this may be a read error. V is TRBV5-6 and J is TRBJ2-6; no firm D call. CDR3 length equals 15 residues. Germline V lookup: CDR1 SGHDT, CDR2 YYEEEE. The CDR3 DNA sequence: TGTGCCAGCAGCTTCCTAGGGTCTGGGACCAACGTCCTGACTTTC. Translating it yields CASSFLGSGTNVLTF.

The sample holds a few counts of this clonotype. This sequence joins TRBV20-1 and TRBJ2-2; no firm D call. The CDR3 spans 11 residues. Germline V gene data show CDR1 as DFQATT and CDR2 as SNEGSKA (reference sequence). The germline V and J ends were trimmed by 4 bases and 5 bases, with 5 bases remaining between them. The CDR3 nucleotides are TGCAGTGCTACTTCAACCGGGGAGCTGTTTTTT. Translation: CSATSTGELFF.

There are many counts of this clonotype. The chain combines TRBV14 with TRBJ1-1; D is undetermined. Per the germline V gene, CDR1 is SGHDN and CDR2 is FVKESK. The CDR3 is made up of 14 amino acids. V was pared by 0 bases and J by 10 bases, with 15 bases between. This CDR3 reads CASSQDLTQWGAFF. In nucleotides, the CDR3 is TGTGCCAGCAGCCAAGATCTGACACAATGGGGAGCTTTCTTT.

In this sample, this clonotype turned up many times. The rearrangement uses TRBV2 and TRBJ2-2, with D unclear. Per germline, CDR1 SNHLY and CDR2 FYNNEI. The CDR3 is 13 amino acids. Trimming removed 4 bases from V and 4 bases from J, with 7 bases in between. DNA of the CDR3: TGTGCCAGCAGTGGCTGGGGCACCGGGGAGCTGTTTTTT. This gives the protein CASSGWGTGELFF.

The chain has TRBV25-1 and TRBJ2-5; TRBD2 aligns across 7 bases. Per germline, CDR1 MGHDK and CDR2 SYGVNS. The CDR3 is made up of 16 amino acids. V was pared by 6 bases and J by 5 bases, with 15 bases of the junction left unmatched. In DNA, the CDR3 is TGTGCCAGCAGCCAAGATACGGGGAGGGCCCGTGAGACCCAGTACTTC. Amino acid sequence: CASSQDTGRARETQYF.

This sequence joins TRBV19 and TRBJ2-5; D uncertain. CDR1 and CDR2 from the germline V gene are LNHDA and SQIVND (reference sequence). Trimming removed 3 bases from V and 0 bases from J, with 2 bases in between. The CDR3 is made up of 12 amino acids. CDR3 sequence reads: CASSIYQETQYF. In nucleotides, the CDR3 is TGTGCCAGTAGTATTTACCAAGAGACCCAGTACTTC.

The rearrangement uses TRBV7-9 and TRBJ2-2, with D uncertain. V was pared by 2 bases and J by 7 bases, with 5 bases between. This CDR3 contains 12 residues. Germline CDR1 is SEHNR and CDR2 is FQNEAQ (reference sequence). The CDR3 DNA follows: TGTGCCAGCAGCTTAATTCACGGGGAGCTGTTTTTT. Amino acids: CASSLIHGELFF.

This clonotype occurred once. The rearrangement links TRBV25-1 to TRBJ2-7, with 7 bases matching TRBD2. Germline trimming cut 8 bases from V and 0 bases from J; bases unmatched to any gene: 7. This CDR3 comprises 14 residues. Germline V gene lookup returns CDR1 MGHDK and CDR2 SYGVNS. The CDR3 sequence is CASSSGSLSYEQYF. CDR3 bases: TGTGCCAGCTCTAGCGGTTCTCTCTCCTACGAGCAGTACTTC.

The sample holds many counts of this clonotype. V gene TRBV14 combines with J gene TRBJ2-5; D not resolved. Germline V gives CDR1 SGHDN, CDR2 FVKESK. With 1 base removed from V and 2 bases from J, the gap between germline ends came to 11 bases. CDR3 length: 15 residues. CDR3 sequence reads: CASSQGTPSQETQYF. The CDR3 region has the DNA TGTGCCAGCAGCCAAGGGACGCCGAGTCAAGAGACCCAGTACTTC.

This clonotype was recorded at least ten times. The CDR3 reads CASTEGGEQYF. Written as DNA, the CDR3 is TGTGCCAGCACCGAAGGGGGCGAGCAGTACTTC. The J gene is TRBJ2-7, the V gene TRBV7-9, with D possibly being TRBD1 (6 bases). The V end lost 7 bases, the J end lost 6 bases, and 10 bases lay between the germline ends. CDR3 length: 11 residues. CDR1 is SEHNR and CDR2 is FQNEAQ in the germline V gene (reference sequence).

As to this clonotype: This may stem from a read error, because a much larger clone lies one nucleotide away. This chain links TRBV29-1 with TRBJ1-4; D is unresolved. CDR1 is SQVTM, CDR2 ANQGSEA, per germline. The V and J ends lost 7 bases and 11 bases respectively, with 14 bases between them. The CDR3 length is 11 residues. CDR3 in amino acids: CSAESSPKLFF. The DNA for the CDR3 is TGCAGCGCCGAATCGTCACCGAAACTGTTTTTT.